The 16 T cell receptor beta chains below all came from one sample that was sequenced in a study of shared clonotypes between healthy human individuals. Produced via immunoSEQ multiplex PCR; TCRdb's table is partial and in-frame only. The table includes about 490,000 clones, 79% detected once. The sequenced material came from PBMCs. These receptors originate from a middle-aged woman in good health. Some clones in this sample may be carry-over from other donors' samples.

The CDR3 sequence: CASSSNSGGATGELFF. Written as DNA, the CDR3 is TGTGCCAGCAGCTCCAACTCAGGGGGGGCCACCGGGGAGCTGTTTTTT. The chain links TRBV7-2 to TRBJ2-2; D may correspond to TRBD1 or TRBD2 (7 bases each). Germline lookup yields CDR1 SGHTA and CDR2 FQGNSA. The CDR3 runs to 16 residues. V lost 4 bases, J lost 4 bases, and 16 bases lay in between.

This chain links TRBV28 with TRBJ2-7; D gene uncertain. This CDR3 spans 10 amino acids. CDR1 is MDHEN and CDR2 is SYDVKM in the germline V gene. V gave up 8 bases and J gave up 9 bases, with 11 bases separating them. This CDR3 reads CASGVHGQYF. Written as DNA, the CDR3 is TGTGCCAGCGGGGTACACGGGCAGTACTTC. The entire variable domain, with the rest obtained from reference TRBV28 and TRBJ2-7, is as follows: DVKVTQSSRYLVKRTGEKVFLECVQDMDHENMFWYRQDPGLGLRLIYFSYDVKMKEKGDIPEGYSVSREKKERFSLILESASTNQTSMYLCASGVHGQYFGPGTRLTVT.

The chain uses TRBV2 and TRBJ2-3, with D maybe TRBD2 (6 bases). CDR1 is SNHLY and CDR2 is FYNNEI in the germline V gene. The CDR3 runs to 15 residues. V shed 5 bases and J shed 1 base, with 13 bases lying between them. The CDR3 sequence: CASSIASAGTDTQYF. As DNA, the CDR3 is TGTGCCAGCAGTATCGCTAGCGCGGGCACAGATACGCAGTATTTT.

V gene TRBV6-1 combines with J gene TRBJ2-1, with 11 bases fitting TRBD2. The V gene's germline CDR1 is MNHNS and CDR2 SASEGT. After removal of 5 bases from V and 8 bases from J, the junction contained 8 bases not matched to a gene. CDR3 length equals 15 residues. The CDR3 protein is CASSPLAGASYEQFF. As DNA, the CDR3 is TGTGCCAGCAGTCCACTAGCGGGAGCGTCGTATGAGCAGTTCTTC.

A few counts support this clone. The CDR3 loop is CASRQGLLNTQYF. The DNA for the CDR3 is TGTGCCAGCAGACAGGGGCTGTTGAATACGCAGTATTTT. The V gene is TRBV2, the J gene TRBJ2-3; 7 positions agree with TRBD1. V gave up 6 bases and J gave up 7 bases; unmatched junction bases: 7. The CDR3 spans 13 residues. Germline V gives CDR1 SNHLY, CDR2 FYNNEI.

The V gene is TRBV5-6, the J gene TRBJ2-1, with 7 bases fitting TRBD1. This CDR3 has 14 residues. J lost 3 bases, V lost 0 bases, and 0 bases had no gene match. Looked up from germline, CDR1 is SGHDT and CDR2 is YYEEEE. CDR3 in amino acids: CASSLGQGYNEQFF. The CDR3 bases are TGTGCCAGCAGCTTGGGACAGGGCTACAATGAGCAGTTCTTC.

This sequence joins TRBV18 and TRBJ1-3, with D unresolved. Deletions cut 0 bases from V and 1 base from J, with 13 bases between. Germline V lookup: CDR1 KGHSH, CDR2 LQKENI. The CDR3 runs 17 residues. Here the CDR3 DNA reads TGTGCCAGCTCACCACCGCTGGGGTATTCGTCTGGAAACACCATATATTTT. It yields the protein CASSPPLGYSSGNTIYF.

This clone has only a few counts. The rearrangement links TRBV7-3 to TRBJ2-1, with D possibly called TRBD1 or TRBD2 (5 bases each). CDR3 size: 17 residues. V was shortened by 1 base and J by 4 bases, with 17 bases between the two germline ends. CDR1 is SGHTA and CDR2 is FQGTGA in the germline V gene. The CDR3 here is CASSLNAGANSYNEQFF. The CDR3 DNA is TGTGCCAGCAGCTTAAATGCCGGGGCCAACTCATACAATGAGCAGTTCTTC.

In this sample, this clone turned up a few times. The rearrangement joins TRBV9 to TRBJ2-1; 9 bases map to TRBD2. The J segment lost 5 bases and the V segment lost 6 bases, leaving 6 bases of the junction unmatched. The germline V gene has CDR1 SGDLS and CDR2 YYNGEE. CDR3 length: 14 amino acids. The CDR3 here is CASTGTSSHNEQFF. CDR3 nucleotide sequence: TGTGCCAGCACTGGGACTAGCAGCCACAATGAGCAGTTCTTC.

The genes are TRBV30 and TRBJ2-7; the D gene is possibly TRBD2 (6 bases). Germline V gene data show CDR1 as GTSNPN and CDR2 as SVGIG (reference sequence). V shed 7 bases and J shed 3 bases, with 16 bases lying between them. CDR3 length: 13 amino acids. The CDR3 is CASGTRSDYEQYF. The CDR3 DNA reads TGTGCCTCCGGGACTCGGTCGGACTACGAGCAGTACTTC.

This clone turned up a few times. The rearrangement uses TRBV9 and TRBJ1-1; D gene uncertain. V lost 3 bases and J 4 bases, leaving 13 bases between the germline ends. Germline V gene lookup returns CDR1 SGDLS and CDR2 YYNGEE. This CDR3 spans 14 amino acids. The CDR3: CASSASVVGTEAFF. As DNA, the CDR3 is TGTGCCAGCAGCGCTTCAGTGGTGGGCACTGAAGCTTTCTTT. Full variable domain (rest looked up from reference TRBV9 and TRBJ1-1): DSGVTQTPKHLITATGQRVTLRCSPRSGDLSVYWYQQSLDQGLQFLIQYYNGEERAKGNILERFSAQQFPDLHSELNLSSLELGDSALYFCASSASVVGTEAFFGQGTRLTVV.

V is TRBV15 and J is TRBJ1-2; D not certain. Germline loops: CDR1 LNHNV, CDR2 YYDKDF (reference sequence). The V gene lost 5 bases and the J gene lost 3 bases, with 10 bases spanning the gap. The CDR3 has 13 amino acids. The CDR3 is CATSESWDYGYTF. In DNA, the CDR3 is TGTGCCACCAGCGAATCCTGGGACTATGGCTACACCTTC.

The J gene is TRBJ1-4, the V gene TRBV4-2, with a tentative D call TRBD1 (6 bases). Trimming shortened V by 0 bases and J by 3 bases, and 11 bases separated the two germline ends. The CDR3 is made up of 16 amino acids. The germline V gene has CDR1 LGHNA and CDR2 YNFKEQ. The CDR3: CASSQERTASNEKLFF. Written as DNA, the CDR3 is TGTGCCAGCAGCCAAGAGAGGACAGCCTCTAATGAAAAACTGTTTTTT.

This chain connects TRBV6-5 to TRBJ2-7; 8 bases line up with TRBD2. V shed 4 bases, J shed 4 bases, and the junction held 6 bases outside the gene matches. This CDR3 has 14 amino acids. Germline V gene lookup returns CDR1 MNHEY and CDR2 SVGAGI. DNA for the CDR3: TGTGCCAGCAGTTTACAGCGGGAGAGGTACGAGCAGTACTTC. Its translation: CASSLQRERYEQYF.

The sample holds one count of this clone. This chain uses TRBV7-8 with TRBJ1-2, with D unclear. Trimming cost V 5 bases and J 8 bases, with 15 bases left between them. The CDR3 totals 13 residues. Germline V gives CDR1 SGHVS, CDR2 FQNEAQ. The CDR3 region has the DNA TGTGCCAGCAGCCCAGACAACGTCGGCGGCTACACCTTC. This codes for CASSPDNVGGYTF. Supplemented by reference TRBV7-8 and TRBJ1-2, the full variable domain reads GAGVSQSPRYKVAKRGQDVALRCDPISGHVSLFWYQQALGQGPEFLTYFQNEAQLDKSGLPSDRFFAERPEGSVSTLKIQRTQQEDSAVYLCASSPDNVGGYTFGSGTRLTVV.

This chain uses TRBV19 with TRBJ1-5, with TRBD1 matching 7 bases. The CDR3 totals 18 residues. Germline lookup yields CDR1 LNHDA and CDR2 SQIVND (reference sequence). The V and J ends lost 3 bases and 0 bases, in that order; junction bases with no gene match: 11. In DNA form, the CDR3 reads TGTGCCAGTAGTATCCGATGGGGGGACAGAAATAGCAATCAGCCCCAGCATTTT. It encodes CASSIRWGDRNSNQPQHF. The full variable domain, in which reference TRBV19 and TRBJ1-5 provide the parts outside the CDR3, is DGGITQSPKYLFRKEGQNVTLSCEQNLNHDAMYWYRQDPGQGLRLIYYSQIVNDFQKGDIAEGYSVSREKKESFPLTVTSAQKNPTAFYLCASSIRWGDRNSNQPQHFGDGTRLSIL.